This T cell receptor beta chain comes out of a study of blood T cell repertoires in COVID-19. Study-wide context: Sites across the United States, Italy and Spain contributed samples from acute and convalescent COVID-19. In each case, the material was cDNA or gDNA derived from T cells, B-cell-depleted T cells, or PBMCs.

This clone occurred a few times. Clones were read by immunoSEQ multiplex PCR, and TCRdb kept only the in-frame ones, dropping some. The data contain approximately 200,000 clones, less than 80% of them singletons. Germline V gives CDR1 KGHSH, CDR2 LQKENI. CDR3 size: 15 residues. V was clipped by 0 bases and J by 5 bases; unmatched bases: 1. The chain couples TRBV18 to TRBJ2-1, with 10 bases lining up with TRBD2. This TCR was recovered from a woman in her forties or fifties with acute or convalescent COVID-19. The sequencing sample was made of peripheral blood. In DNA, the CDR3 is TGTGCCAGCTCACCACCTACTAGCGGGGACAATGAGCAGTTCTTC. Translating it yields CASSPPTSGDNEQFF.